The entry that follows covers one T cell receptor (beta chain) sequence. Profiled with immunoSEQ multiplex PCR; TCRdb holds only in-frame clones, not every one. The sample lists about 50,000 clones, approximately 95% occurring once. The sequence was collected from a man in his forties or fifties with rheumatoid arthritis. Sequencing was done on a sample of PBMCs.

CDR3 loop: CASSPTRNTEAFF. As DNA, the CDR3 is TGTGCCAGCAGCCCCACTAGGAACACTGAAGCTTTCTTT. The V call is TRBV7-2, the J call TRBJ1-1; D remains unclear. Germline assignment: CDR1 SGHTA and CDR2 FQGNSA. Trimming took off 5 bases at V and 1 base at J, with 8 bases between the two ends. The CDR3 has 13 amino acids.